This is a list of T cell receptor beta chains from one sample in a study of T cell repertoires in cytomegalovirus infection. Via MiXCR, TCRdb re-called the reads, giving one row per CDR3 protein. The profile shows some 500,000 distinct CDR3 sequences, 33% of them singletons. For these receptors, no antigen is known. The specimen was cultured PBMCs, collected from culture after CMV antigen stimulation. The source is a human donor in good health (CMV status not recorded). Some clones in this sample may be carry-over from other donors' samples. CDR3s include the opening cysteine and the closing phenylalanine or tryptophan. D genes are given only for firm matches. Clone sizes are given selectively: once, few, many, or a class where the clone is expanded.

size	V	D	J	CDR3	DNA
few	TRBV20-1	TRBD2	TRBJ2-1	CSASRGSGRATDEQFF	TGCAGTGCTAGTCGGGGGAGCGGGAGGGCCACGGATGAGCAGTTCTTC
-	TRBV28	TRBD1	TRBJ2-3	CASSLIGAGGLRTQYF	TGTGCCAGCAGCTTAATCGGGGCAGGGGGCTTACGTACGCAGTATTTT
-	TRBV7-8	TRBD2	TRBJ2-4	CASSLRGLAGGLVAKNIQYF	TGTGCCAGCAGCCTAAGGGGACTAGCGGGAGGGCTGGTAGCCAAAAACATTCAGTACTTC
-	TRBV12-3/TRBV12-4	-	TRBJ2-3	CASRTRESTDTQYF	TGTGCCAGCAGGACAAGGGAGAGCACAGATACGCAGTATTTT
few	TRBV6-1	TRBD1	TRBJ1-1	CASTPTGEGGTEAFF	TGTGCCAGCACCCCGACAGGGGAAGGCGGCACTGAAGCTTTCTTT
few	TRBV6-1	TRBD1	TRBJ2-2	CASRDRGTGELFF	TGTGCCAGCCGGGACAGGGGGACCGGGGAGCTGTTTTTT
many	TRBV7-2	TRBD2	TRBJ2-1	CASSLASGSLRSGNEQFF	TGTGCCAGCAGCTTGGCTAGCGGGAGCCTTCGGTCAGGCAATGAGCAGTTCTTC
few	TRBV20-1	TRBD2	TRBJ2-1	CSAPVLASGIYNEQFF	TGCAGTGCCCCCGTGCTCGCTAGCGGGATCTACAATGAGCAGTTCTTC
-	TRBV11-3	-	TRBJ1-2	CASSPSTGQANYGYTF	TGTGCCAGCAGCCCGTCAACAGGTCAAGCTAACTATGGCTACACCTTC
-	TRBV6-6	TRBD1	TRBJ1-1	CASSYPGQGALAFF	TGTGCCAGCAGTTACCCGGGACAGGGGGCTTTAGCTTTCTTT
few	TRBV12-3/TRBV12-4	-	TRBJ1-6	CASSLDRVDNSPLHF	TGTGCCAGCAGTTTAGATAGGGTGGATAATTCACCCCTCCACTTT
-	TRBV11-2	-	TRBJ1-2	CASSLDGRAYGYTF	TGTGCCAGCAGCTTAGATGGAAGGGCCTATGGCTACACCTTC
-	TRBV9	-	TRBJ2-1	CASSGGGASGGGNEQFF	TGTGCCAGCAGCGGGGGGGGGGCTAGCGGAGGGGGGAATGAGCAGTTCTTC
-	TRBV4-1	-	TRBJ2-7	CASSQEFGLDREQYF	TGTGCCAGCAGCCAAGAGTTCGGGCTGGACCGCGAGCAGTACTTC
-	TRBV19	-	TRBJ2-6	CASRGLGANVLTF	TGTGCCAGTCGGGGTCTGGGGGCCAACGTCCTGACTTTC
many	TRBV7-2	-	TRBJ1-5	CASSLSSGSNQPQHF	TGTGCCAGCAGCTTATCGAGCGGGTCCAATCAGCCCCAGCATTTT
-	TRBV12-3/TRBV12-4	TRBD2	TRBJ2-1	CASSSSAGGTLGDEQFF	TGTGCCAGCAGTTCCTCAGCGGGAGGGACTTTAGGAGATGAGCAGTTCTTC
few	TRBV28	-	TRBJ2-6	CASSPGGLPSGANVLTF	TGTGCCAGCAGTCCTGGCGGCCTACCTTCTGGGGCCAACGTCCTGACTTTC
few	TRBV5-4	-	TRBJ1-1	CASSSRELPNTEAFF	TGTGCCAGCAGTTCCAGGGAGCTACCGAACACTGAAGCTTTCTTT
few	TRBV7-2	TRBD2	TRBJ2-1	CASSEGLGVGQNEQFF	TGTGCCAGCAGCGAAGGACTAGGGGTAGGGCAGAATGAGCAGTTCTTC
-	TRBV15	-	TRBJ2-6	CATSARQGANVLTF	TGTGCCACCAGCGCCAGACAGGGGGCCAACGTCCTGACTTTC
-	TRBV5-1	-	TRBJ1-6	CASRNSNENSPLHF	TGCGCCAGCAGGAACTCTAACGAAAATTCACCCCTCCACTTT
-	TRBV11-2	TRBD1	TRBJ2-5	CASSLVSHRGLPGGETQYF	TGTGCCAGCAGCTTAGTTTCGCACAGGGGGCTCCCGGGTGGAGAGACCCAGTACTTC
few	TRBV4-1	-	TRBJ1-2	CASSHPEGYTF	TGCGCCAGCAGCCATCCAGAGGGCTACACCTTC
-	TRBV11-2	TRBD1	TRBJ1-6	CASSLEGTGGPTLHF	TGTGCCAGCAGCTTAGAGGGGACAGGGGGTCCAACCCTCCACTTT
-	TRBV11-3	TRBD1	TRBJ2-1	CASSLHGQGNNEQFF	TGTGCCAGCAGCTTACACGGACAGGGGAACAATGAGCAGTTCTTC
few	TRBV4-1	TRBD1	TRBJ2-2	CASSPRDRAWSGELFF	TGCGCCAGCAGCCCCCGGGACAGGGCATGGTCCGGGGAGCTGTTTTTT
few	TRBV7-2	-	TRBJ2-3	CASSLGDPIISTDTQYF	TGTGCCAGCAGCCTCGGGGACCCGATAATAAGCACAGATACGCAGTATTTT
many	TRBV7-2	-	TRBJ2-7	CASSLSGTLQYEQYF	TGTGCCAGCAGCTTAAGTGGGACTCTACAATACGAGCAGTACTTC
-	TRBV18	TRBD1	TRBJ2-2	CASSAGTAMNTGELFF	TGTGCCAGCTCAGCCGGGACAGCGATGAACACCGGGGAGCTGTTTTTT
many	TRBV7-9	-	TRBJ1-5	CASSLLGNSNQPQHF	TGTGCCAGCAGCTTATTAGGTAATAGCAATCAGCCCCAGCATTTT
once	TRBV7-2	-	TRBJ2-5	CASSARGPRLETQYF	TGTGCCAGCAGCGCCCGGGGACCGCGCCTAGAGACCCAGTACTTC
many	TRBV7-9	-	TRBJ2-7	CASSPVRNAATYEQYF	TGTGCCAGCAGCCCTGTACGGAATGCGGCAACCTACGAGCAGTACTTC
-	TRBV7-2	TRBD1	TRBJ2-5	CASRPPGQGTGGETQYF	TGTGCCAGCAGGCCACCGGGACAGGGGACAGGGGGGGAGACCCAGTACTTC
many	TRBV7-2	-	TRBJ2-3	CASSLVTADTQYF	TGTGCCAGCAGCTTAGTGACAGCAGATACGCAGTATTTT
few	TRBV4-1	TRBD1	TRBJ1-2	CASSQEVTGSREGYTF	TGCGCCAGCAGCCAAGAAGTGACAGGGAGTCGGGAGGGCTACACCTTC
-	TRBV19	TRBD2	TRBJ2-1	CATGAGLGNEQFF	TGTGCCACGGGAGCGGGATTGGGGAATGAGCAGTTCTTC
-	TRBV5-3	-	TRBJ2-1	CASSFVSGSSYNEQFF	TGTGCCAGCAGCTTTGTGTCAGGGAGCTCCTACAATGAGCAGTTCTTC
-	TRBV2	-	TRBJ1-1	CASSVRSGRVNTEAFF	TGTGCCAGCAGTGTTCGTTCGGGCAGGGTGAACACTGAAGCTTTCTTT
few	TRBV19	-	TRBJ1-1	CASKGQGRVLNTEAFF	TGTGCCAGTAAGGGTCAGGGACGGGTTCTGAACACTGAAGCTTTCTTT
-	TRBV5-6	-	TRBJ2-3	CASSLVRGLNTDTQYF	TGTGCCAGCAGCTTGGTCCGGGGGTTGAACACAGATACGCAGTATTTT
many	TRBV7-8	TRBD2	TRBJ2-1	CASGGTSGDYNEQFF	TGTGCCAGCGGGGGTACTAGCGGGGACTACAATGAGCAGTTCTTC
-	TRBV7-2	-	TRBJ2-1	CASSSDQGTYNEQFF	TGTGCCAGCAGCTCTGACCAGGGAACCTACAATGAGCAGTTCTTC
-	TRBV19	TRBD2	TRBJ2-1	CASSHLTSGRDNEQFF	TGTGCCAGTAGCCACCTTACTAGCGGGAGGGACAATGAGCAGTTCTTC
few	TRBV28	-	TRBJ1-2	CASSKTVYGYTF	TGTGCCAGCAGTAAGACAGTCTATGGCTACACCTTC
-	TRBV20-1	-	TRBJ2-7	CSATKGGYSYEQYF	TGCAGTGCTACAAAAGGGGGTTATTCCTACGAGCAGTACTTC
few	TRBV6-1	TRBD1	TRBJ1-5	CASRDSQDQPQHF	TGTGCCAGCCGGGACAGCCAAGATCAGCCCCAGCATTTT
-	TRBV9	-	TRBJ2-6	CASSVPGAGANVLTF	TGTGCCAGCAGCGTGCCGGGCGCTGGGGCCAACGTCCTGACTTTC
few	TRBV5-1	TRBD1	TRBJ2-3	CASSGRTGNTDTQYF	TGCGCCAGCAGCGGCCGGACAGGGAACACAGATACGCAGTATTTT
many	TRBV7-2	-	TRBJ1-3	CASRSHSNSGNTIYF	TGTGCCAGCAGGTCCCACTCGAACTCTGGAAACACCATATATTTT
-	TRBV12-3/TRBV12-4	TRBD1	TRBJ2-7	CASNKGQGAHEQYF	TGTGCCAGCAATAAGGGCCAGGGGGCCCACGAGCAGTACTTC
many	TRBV2	TRBD2	TRBJ2-3	CASSGLAGADTQYF	TGTGCCAGCAGTGGACTAGCGGGAGCAGATACGCAGTATTTT
many	TRBV15	-	TRBJ1-6	CATSRGGGGSPPLHF	TGTGCCACCAGCAGAGGGGGGGGAGGTTCTCCTCCCCTCCACTTT
-	TRBV7-2	TRBD2	TRBJ2-2	CASSGTSGRFTGELFF	TGTGCCAGCAGCGGGACTAGCGGGAGGTTCACCGGGGAGCTGTTTTTT